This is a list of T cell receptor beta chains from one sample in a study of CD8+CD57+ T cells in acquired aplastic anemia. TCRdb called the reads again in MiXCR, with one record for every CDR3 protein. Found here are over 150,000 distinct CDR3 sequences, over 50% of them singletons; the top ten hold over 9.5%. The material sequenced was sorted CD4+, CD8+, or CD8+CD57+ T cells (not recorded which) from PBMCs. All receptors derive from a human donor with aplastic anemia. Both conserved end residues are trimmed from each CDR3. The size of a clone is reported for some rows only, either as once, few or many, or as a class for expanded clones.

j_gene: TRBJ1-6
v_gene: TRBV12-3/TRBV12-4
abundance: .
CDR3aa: ASSSPAPAGSNSPLH

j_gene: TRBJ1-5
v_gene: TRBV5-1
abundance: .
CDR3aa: ASSLDRDKNQPQH

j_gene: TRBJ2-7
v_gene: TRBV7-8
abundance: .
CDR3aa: VSSPEAYWEQY

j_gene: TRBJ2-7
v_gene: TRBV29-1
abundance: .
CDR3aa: SVEAPAGGLYEQY

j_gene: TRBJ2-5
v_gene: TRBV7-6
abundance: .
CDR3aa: ASSAETRGRETQY

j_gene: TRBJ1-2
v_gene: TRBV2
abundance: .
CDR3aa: AGSPQTGGFYGYT

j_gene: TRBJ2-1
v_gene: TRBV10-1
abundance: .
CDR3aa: ASSYTANEQF

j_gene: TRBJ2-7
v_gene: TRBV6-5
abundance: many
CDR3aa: ASSYSAGYEQY

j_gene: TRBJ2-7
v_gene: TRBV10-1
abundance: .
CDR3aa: ASTTLRRGVL

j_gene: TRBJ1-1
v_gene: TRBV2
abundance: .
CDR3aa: ASSFGPEAF

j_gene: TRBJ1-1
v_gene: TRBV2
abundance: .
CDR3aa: ASLGQPNTEAF

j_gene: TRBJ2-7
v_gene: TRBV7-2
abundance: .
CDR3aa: ASSLAQGGAYEQY

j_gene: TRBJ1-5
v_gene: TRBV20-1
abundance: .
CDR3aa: SAGTFSNQPQH

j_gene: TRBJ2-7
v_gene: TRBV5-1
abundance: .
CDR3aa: ASRAGTSGSYEQY

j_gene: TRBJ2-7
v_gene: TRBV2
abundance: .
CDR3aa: AGGQGAKEQY

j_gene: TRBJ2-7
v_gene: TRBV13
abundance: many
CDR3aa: ASSFAGGPYEQY

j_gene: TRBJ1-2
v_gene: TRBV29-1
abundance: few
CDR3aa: SVSPWGNYGYT